A single sample is the source of the 23 T cell receptor beta chains below, sequenced in a study of CD8+CD57+ T cells in acquired aplastic anemia. Genomic DNA templated the TCR beta VDJ and CDR3 profiling. TCRdb used MiXCR to reprocess the reads, holding one entry per CDR3 protein. The data show over 150,000 distinct CDR3 sequences, less than 65% seen once. Selection for sequencing was limited to patients who had shown CD8+CD57+ cell expansion by flow cytometry. Sequenced sample: sorted CD4+, CD8+, or CD8+CD57+ T cells (not recorded which) from PBMCs. All receptors come from a human donor with aplastic anemia.

About this clonotype itself: One end of the junction varies from germline; a read error may be responsible. This sequence joins TRBV7-7 and TRBJ2-7; D uncertain. This CDR3 region has 13 residues. Germline values: CDR1 SSHAT, CDR2 FNYEAQ (reference sequence). The CDR3 DNA reads as TGTGCTAGCAGCTACACGGACGGCTACGAGCAGTACTTC. Protein: CASSYTDGYEQYF.

This clonotype was found many times. CDR3 DNA: TGCAGCGCTACAGGGGGAGATGGCTACACCTTC. Translation: CSATGGDGYTF. The chain is built from TRBV29-1 and TRBJ1-2; the match to TRBD1 covers 8 bases. The CDR3 sequence is 11 residues long. Germline CDR1 reads SQVTM; CDR2 reads ANQGSEA. V gave up 7 bases and J gave up 6 bases; unmatched junction bases: 4. Together with reference TRBV29-1 and TRBJ1-2, the CDR3 gives the full variable domain: SAVISQKPSRDICQRGTSLTIQCQVDSQVTMMFWYRQQPGQSLTLIATANQGSEATYESGFVIDKFPISRPNLTFSTLTVSNMSPEDSSIYLCSATGGDGYTFGSGTRLTVV.

This clonotype has ten or more counts. The rearrangement joins TRBV6-2 or TRBV6-3 to TRBJ2-3; D not resolved. CDR3 length: 13 amino acids. CDR1 is MNHEY and CDR2 is SVGEGT in the germline V gene. V was cut by 2 bases and J by 1 base, with 4 bases left in between. The CDR3 loop reads CASSYGGTDTQYF. CDR3 sequence (DNA): TGTGCCAGCAGTTACGGGGGCACAGATACGCAGTATTTT.

The V gene is TRBV19, the J gene TRBJ1-1; maybe TRBD1 (6 bases). Between the trimmed V and J ends, which lost 5 bases and 0 bases, there was a span of 13 bases. Germline V gives CDR1 LNHDA, CDR2 SQIVND (reference sequence). This CDR3 is 15 amino acids long. The CDR3: CASSPRDILNTEAFF. The CDR3 bases are TGTGCCAGTAGTCCGAGGGACATTTTGAACACTGAAGCTTTCTTT.

This clonotype was recorded at least ten times. The V and J genes are TRBV5-1 and TRBJ2-5, with 7 bases lining up with TRBD1. The germline gives CDR1 SGHRS, CDR2 YFSETQ. The CDR3 is 15 residues long. With 2 bases clipped from V and 0 bases from J, the junction kept 4 bases outside the gene matches. The CDR3 is CASSFDTGDQETQYF. The CDR3 nucleotides read TGCGCCAGCAGCTTCGATACAGGGGACCAAGAGACCCAGTACTTC.

This clonotype was seen a handful of times. The rearrangement joins TRBV15 to TRBJ2-1; 7 nucleotides align to TRBD2. Germline V lookup: CDR1 LNHNV, CDR2 YYDKDF (reference sequence). The CDR3 is 14 residues long. V shed 0 bases and J 9 bases; nucleotides not matched to a gene: 5. CDR3 loop: CATSRDLTSIEQFF. The CDR3 DNA sequence: TGTGCCACCAGCAGAGATCTGACTAGCATTGAGCAGTTCTTC.

Remarks on this clonotype: Being one base from a much bigger clone, this may be a read error. J is TRBJ2-4 and V is TRBV12-3 or TRBV12-4; no firm D call. There are 15 residues in the CDR3. CDR3 region: CASSARTENKSIQYF. DNA of the CDR3: TGTGCCAGCAGTGCCAGAACGGAGAACAAAAGCATTCAGTACTTC.

This clonotype was observed a single time. This rearrangement joins TRBV20-1 to TRBJ2-7, with D unclear. The CDR3 is 15 amino acids. V lost 0 bases, J lost 4 bases, and 16 bases lay in between. Germline V CDR1 and CDR2: DFQATT, SNEGSKA (reference sequence). The DNA for the CDR3 is TGCAGTGCTAGAGATAGTAGGGCGGCAGAGTACGAGCAGTACTTC. Its translation is CSARDSRAAEYEQYF.

V usage is TRBV7-9 and J usage is TRBJ2-1; TRBD2 might be the D (6 bases). The germline CDR1 and CDR2 sequences are SEHNR and FQNEAQ (reference sequence). Trimming left V 5 bases short and J 8 bases short, with 10 bases between. The CDR3 has 12 amino acids. CDR3 amino acids: CASSLPGDEQFF. CDR3 in DNA: TGTGCCAGCAGCCTCCCGGGGGATGAGCAGTTCTTC.

This clonotype was observed at least ten times. The V gene is TRBV19, the J gene TRBJ1-2; tentative D call: TRBD1 (5 bases). Germline values: CDR1 LNHDA, CDR2 SQIVND (reference sequence). The V and J ends lost 4 bases and 0 bases respectively, with 21 bases between them. The CDR3 runs 18 residues. As DNA, the CDR3 is TGTGCCAGTAGTACCGCGCATATCCAGGGCCTTTCTAACTATGGCTACACCTTC. This sequence encodes CASSTAHIQGLSNYGYTF.

The sample holds a few counts of this clonotype. The chain couples TRBV7-9 to TRBJ2-7; tentative D call: TRBD2 (6 bases). With 8 bases removed from V and 1 base from J, the gap between germline ends came to 12 bases. CDR1 SEHNR and CDR2 FQNEAQ come from the germline V gene (reference sequence). The length of the CDR3 is 13 residues. The CDR3 nucleotides are TGTGCCAGCTCCTCTCTAGCGTCCTACGAGCAGTACTTC. It is translated as CASSSLASYEQYF.

The chain couples TRBV7-3 to TRBJ2-1, with 9 positions matching TRBD2. The junction had 6 bases not matched to a gene; V was cut back by 2 bases and J by 7 bases. Germline V gene lookup returns CDR1 SGHTA and CDR2 FQGTGA. The CDR3 sequence is 15 residues long. The CDR3 spells CASSLGGGASNEQFF. Here the CDR3 DNA reads TGTGCCAGCAGCTTAGGCGGGGGGGCCTCGAATGAGCAGTTCTTC.

The chain links TRBV7-3 to TRBJ2-1; 8 bases fit TRBD2. V lost 0 bases and J lost 7; bases outside the gene matches: 5. This CDR3 is built from 15 residues. CDR1 and CDR2 from the germline V gene are SGHTA and FQGTGA. The CDR3 region has the DNA TGTGCCAGCAGCTTAACTAGCGGGGCCGGGAATGAGCAGTTCTTC. Residues: CASSLTSGAGNEQFF. The variable domain in full, with the rest retrieved from reference TRBV7-3 and TRBJ2-1, is GAGVSQTPSNKVTEKGKYVELRCDPISGHTALYWYRQSLGQGPEFLIYFQGTGAADDSGLPNDRFFAVRPEGSVSTLKIQRTERGDSAVYLCASSLTSGAGNEQFFGPGTRLTVL.

This chain connects TRBV5-1 to TRBJ1-6; D remains unclear. This CDR3 spans 14 amino acids. V was shortened by 6 bases and J by 5 bases, with 12 bases between the two germline ends. From germline, CDR1 is SGHRS and CDR2 YFSETQ. CDR3 in DNA: TGCGCCAGCACCCCAGGTGCAAATAATTCACCCCTCCACTTT. Encoded protein: CASTPGANNSPLHF.

The J gene is TRBJ1-6, the V gene TRBV7-3, with 8 bases that match TRBD1. The V and J ends lost 6 bases and 7 bases, in that order; junction bases with no gene match: 11. The germline gives CDR1 SGHTA, CDR2 FQGTGA. The CDR3 loop spans 16 amino acids. The CDR3 DNA is TGTGCCAGCAGGCGACAGACAGGGGTTCGGAATTCACCCCTCCACTTT. Encoded protein: CASRRQTGVRNSPLHF.

This clonotype has only one observation. The rearrangement joins TRBV7-2 to TRBJ2-5, with 14 positions matching TRBD2. With 5 bases clipped from V and 4 bases from J, the junction kept 9 bases outside the gene matches. CDR1 is SGHTA, CDR2 FQGNSA, per germline. The CDR3 runs 17 residues. CDR3 DNA: TGTGCCAGCAGCAAAGTAACCGGGACTAGCGGGGGAGAGACCCAGTACTTC. Protein product: CASSKVTGTSGGETQYF.

Worth noting for this clonotype: One end of the junction fails to match germline, which may point to a read error. The chain joins TRBV20-1 to TRBJ1-2, with TRBD1 as a possible D gene (6 bases). Per germline, CDR1 DFQATT and CDR2 SNEGSKA (reference sequence). The CDR3 covers 14 residues. CDR3 nucleotide sequence: TGCAGTGCTAGAGGTACGGGGGCCAACTATGGCTACACCTTT. Translating it yields CSARGTGANYGYTF.

This CDR3 reads CASTYEQYF. The CDR3 nucleotides are TGTGCCAGCACTTACGAGCAGTACTTC. The rearrangement links TRBV7-3 to TRBJ2-7, with unresolved D. This CDR3 contains 9 residues. Trimming took off 7 bases at V and 4 bases at J, with 2 bases between the two ends. The germline gives CDR1 SGHTA, CDR2 FQGTGA. The variable domain in full, with the rest retrieved from reference TRBV7-3 and TRBJ2-7, is GAGVSQTPSNKVTEKGKYVELRCDPISGHTALYWYRQSLGQGPEFLIYFQGTGAADDSGLPNDRFFAVRPEGSVSTLKIQRTERGDSAVYLCASTYEQYFGPGTRLTVT.

Ten or more counts support this clonotype. The V gene is TRBV7-9, the J gene TRBJ2-1, with 7 bases aligning to TRBD1. The germline CDR1 and CDR2 sequences are SEHNR and FQNEAQ (reference sequence). Trimming cost V 1 base and J 5 bases; bases outside gene matches: 14. This CDR3 has 18 amino acids. The CDR3 bases are TGTGCCAGCAGCTTAGAGGCAGGGCGAGGGACAGTGGACAATGAGCAGTTCTTC. Amino acid sequence: CASSLEAGRGTVDNEQFF.

This clonotype occurred a few times. This chain connects TRBV2 to TRBJ2-2; TRBD2 agrees at 9 bases. Unmatched junction bases numbered 2, after V lost 1 base and J lost 5 bases. This CDR3 comprises 15 residues. Germline-derived CDR1 and CDR2 are SNHLY and FYNNEI. CDR3 residues: CASSEESGGTGELFF. The CDR3 DNA follows: TGTGCCAGCAGTGAAGAAAGCGGGGGGACCGGGGAGCTGTTTTTT.

The chain has TRBV7-9 and TRBJ1-6; D remains unclear. This CDR3 region has 12 residues. Germline values: CDR1 SEHNR, CDR2 FQNEAQ (reference sequence). V was clipped by 5 bases and J by 12 bases, with 11 bases between them. The CDR3 bases are TGTGCCAGCAGCGCTCCAATGGAACCCCTCCACTTT. It yields the protein CASSAPMEPLHF.

This clonotype showed up many times. The chain carries TRBV29-1 and TRBJ2-5, with 7 bases matching TRBD2. CDR1 is SQVTM and CDR2 is ANQGSEA in the germline V gene. The V and J ends lost 4 bases and 3 bases, in that order; junction bases with no gene match: 5. This CDR3 region has 13 residues. CDR3 in DNA: TGCAGCGTTGGGGGAGGGGAAAAAGAGACCCAGTACTTC. The encoded protein is CSVGGGEKETQYF.

This clonotype appeared many times. The chain combines TRBV7-9 with TRBJ1-4; 7 bases are shared with TRBD1. The CDR3 covers 13 residues. V lost 5 bases, J lost 7 bases, and 4 bases stayed unmatched. From germline, CDR1 is SEHNR and CDR2 FQNEAQ (reference sequence). The CDR3, as DNA: TGTGCCAGCAGCCCAGGGGGACTTGAAAAACTGTTTTTT. This translates into CASSPGGLEKLFF.